The clone carrying this T cell receptor beta chain is a singleton in its sample. Its antigen remains unidentified. Vbeta (60) and Jbeta (13) primers were used in the PCR. Measured with immunoSEQ multiplex PCR; TCRdb has only the in-frame clones, and not every one. The data contain 120,000 or so clones, 75% to 90% of them singletons. The data are from a study of cytomegalovirus exposure and HLA in healthy donors. Study-wide background: Earlier, 110 million or so unique TCR beta sequences were recovered from approximately 180 million T cells by an analysis.

Germline CDR1 LGHNA, CDR2 YNFKEQ. V lost 4 bases to trimming and J lost 2 bases, with 14 bases between them. This CDR3 spans 15 amino acids. Regarding the study as a whole: Later analysis found that TCR beta chains associated with HLA were more clonally expanded than other, equally common chains. A later analysis linked a missense variant in DCLRE1C to the trimming of TCR beta V and J genes.

Sequencing used PBMCs. The clonotype originates from a man in his thirties or forties in good health and CMV-seropositive. The rearrangement joins TRBV4-2 to TRBJ2-5, with D possibly being TRBD2 (6 bases). The DNA of the CDR3 is TGTGCCAGCAGCCCGCAGCCACGGGAGCAAGAGACCCAGTACTTC. Translated: CASSPQPREQETQYF.